The 26 T cell receptor beta chains below all came from one sample that was sequenced in a study of cytomegalovirus exposure and HLA in healthy donors. Libraries were prepared by immunoSEQ multiplex PCR; TCRdb keeps only in-frame clonotypes and omits some of them. Of 65,000 to 75,000 clones listed, approximately 94% are singletons. Sequencing was done on a sample of PBMCs. Source of these receptors: a woman aged 18-29 years in good health and CMV-seropositive.

V usage is TRBV12-5 and J usage is TRBJ2-7; D unclear. The CDR3 is 12 amino acids. The germline CDR1 and CDR2 sequences are LGHNT and FRNRAP. Trimming cost V 2 bases and J 6 bases, with 8 bases left between them. The CDR3 nucleotides read TGTGCTAGTGGTTTGCTGGTCGGCGAGCAGTACTTC. Its protein is CASGLLVGEQYF.

This clone was seen a single time. Here the CDR3 DNA reads TGTGCCAGCAGTTCCCTTAACTATGGCTACACCTTC. Translation gives CASSSLNYGYTF. The genes are TRBV28 and TRBJ1-2; unclear D gene. CDR1 and CDR2 from the germline V gene are MDHEN and SYDVKM. There are 12 residues in the CDR3. Trimming left V 4 bases short and J 1 base short, with 4 bases between.

This chain joins TRBV5-8 and TRBJ1-3; no firm D call. This CDR3 spans 18 amino acids. Germline lookup yields CDR1 SGHTS and CDR2 YDEGEE. Deletions cut 2 bases from V and 0 bases from J, with 18 bases between. The CDR3 coding sequence is TGTGCCAGCAGCTTCTTTCTTACAGTCTCTACCTCTGGAAACACCATATATTTT. This translates into CASSFFLTVSTSGNTIYF.

This sequence joins TRBV25-1 and TRBJ2-3; a weak D match, TRBD1 (6 bases). Deletions cut 6 bases from V and 3 bases from J, with 13 bases between. CDR3 length equals 14 residues. Germline CDR1 is MGHDK and CDR2 is SYGVNS. CDR3 region: CASSRGPRTDTQYF. DNA of the CDR3: TGTGCCAGCAGCAGGGGCCCCCGAACAGATACGCAGTATTTT. Full variable domain (remainder filled in from reference TRBV25-1 and TRBJ2-3): EADIYQTPRYLVIGTGKKITLECSQTMGHDKMYWYQQDPGMELHLIHYSYGVNSTEKGDLSSESTVSRIRTEHFPLTLESARPSHTSQYLCASSRGPRTDTQYFGPGTRLTVL.

This clone was seen just once. The chain uses TRBV27 and TRBJ2-7, with 11 bases that match TRBD1. CDR3 size: 16 residues. V was clipped by 5 bases and J by 7 bases; unmatched bases: 13. Germline loops: CDR1 MNHEY, CDR2 SMNVEV (reference sequence). CDR3 nucleotides: TGTGCCAGCAGTGTGACACCGGGACAGGGGGACGTGGAGCAGTACTTC. Protein: CASSVTPGQGDVEQYF.

This clone has a single count. The chain employs TRBV2 and TRBJ1-1; TRBD1 might be the D (5 bases). The length of the CDR3 is 14 residues. Germline-derived CDR1 and CDR2 are SNHLY and FYNNEI. The V end lost 7 bases, the J end lost 6 bases, and 18 bases lay between the germline ends. CDR3 coding DNA: TGTGCCAGCACTTCACAGGTTCCCCGGCCTGAAGCTTTCTTT. Translation gives CASTSQVPRPEAFF.

This chain links TRBV18 with TRBJ2-1, with D possibly being TRBD1 (6 bases). Germline V gives CDR1 KGHSH, CDR2 LQKENI. The CDR3 is made up of 15 amino acids. V shed 0 bases and J shed 4 bases, with 10 bases lying between them. CDR3 loop: CASSPPAGAYNEQFF. In nucleotides, the CDR3 is TGTGCCAGCTCACCACCCGCAGGGGCTTACAATGAGCAGTTCTTC. Full variable domain (rest looked up from reference TRBV18 and TRBJ2-1): NAGVMQNPRHLVRRRGQEARLRCSPMKGHSHVYWYRQLPEEGLKFMVYLQKENIIDESGMPKERFSAEFPKEGPSILRIQQVVRGDSAAYFCASSPPAGAYNEQFFGPGTRLTVL.

The rearrangement links TRBV27 to TRBJ2-7; 9 bases fit TRBD2. Germline CDR1 is MNHEY and CDR2 is SMNVEV (reference sequence). The CDR3 is 16 amino acids. V lost 4 bases, J lost 2 bases, and 9 bases stayed unmatched. The CDR3 DNA is TGTGCCAGCAGTTCCACCGGGGTAGCGGGAGCCTACGAGCAGTACTTC. It encodes CASSSTGVAGAYEQYF.

CDR3 residues: CASSQRQGNFQDPTEAFF. For the CDR3, the DNA is TGCGCCAGCAGCCAGAGACAGGGGAATTTTCAGGACCCTACTGAAGCTTTCTTT. V gene TRBV5-1 combines with J gene TRBJ1-1; 8 nucleotides match TRBD1. The V gene's germline CDR1 is SGHRS and CDR2 YFSETQ. V shed 4 bases and J 5 bases; nucleotides not matched to a gene: 19. This CDR3 spans 18 amino acids.

The chain employs TRBV5-1 and TRBJ1-4, with D perhaps matching TRBD1 (6 bases). V lost 0 bases and J 5 bases, leaving 11 bases between the germline ends. Germline assignment: CDR1 SGHRS and CDR2 YFSETQ. The CDR3 contains 15 residues. CDR3 sequence reads: CASSLVATGNEKLFF. The CDR3 coding sequence is TGCGCCAGCAGCTTGGTTGCCACAGGGAATGAAAAACTGTTTTTT. Complete variable domain (other parts from reference TRBV5-1 and TRBJ1-4): KAGVTQTPRYLIKTRGQQVTLSCSPISGHRSVSWYQQTPGQGLQFLFEYFSETQRNKGNFPGRFSGRQFSNSRSEMNVSTLELGDSALYLCASSLVATGNEKLFFGSGTQLSVL.

This clone was picked up a small number of times. The rearrangement links TRBV5-1 to TRBJ1-5; D may be TRBD1 (5 bases). The CDR3 consists of 14 residues. Germline assignment: CDR1 SGHRS and CDR2 YFSETQ. Trimming stripped 7 bases from V and 2 bases from J, with 13 bases between. The CDR3 reads CASRAGLGNQPQHF. CDR3 DNA sequence: TGCGCCAGCCGGGCAGGGTTAGGCAATCAGCCCCAGCATTTT.

The rearrangement joins TRBV10-3 to TRBJ2-5, with 10 nucleotides matching TRBD2. The CDR3 is made up of 14 amino acids. Germline CDR1 is ENHRY and CDR2 is SYGVKD. J lost 0 bases, V lost 11 bases, and 6 bases had no gene match. For the CDR3, the DNA is TGTGCCGCCAATAGCGGGGGGTACCAAGAGACCCAGTACTTC. Its protein product is CAANSGGYQETQYF.

The gene calls are TRBV6-1 and TRBJ2-7, with TRBD1 matching 7 bases. The length of the CDR3 is 12 residues. The J segment lost 5 bases and the V segment lost 11 bases, leaving 9 bases of the junction unmatched. From germline, CDR1 is MNHNS and CDR2 SASEGT. This CDR3 is CASADREDEQYF. As DNA, the CDR3 is TGTGCCTCCGCAGACAGGGAAGACGAGCAGTACTTC.

This sequence joins TRBV5-6 and TRBJ1-1; 7 bases agree with TRBD1. The V gene's germline CDR1 is SGHDT and CDR2 YYEEEE. CDR3 length: 15 amino acids. Trimming cost V 3 bases and J 0 bases; bases outside gene matches: 5. CDR3 coding DNA: TGTGCCAGCAGCTGGTGGGACAGATTGAACACTGAAGCTTTCTTT. It is translated as CASSWWDRLNTEAFF.

This chain uses TRBV19 with TRBJ1-5; 7 bases line up with TRBD1. CDR1 is LNHDA, CDR2 SQIVND, per germline (reference sequence). This CDR3 region has 15 residues. The V and J ends lost 4 bases and 1 base, in that order; junction bases with no gene match: 4. The CDR3, as DNA: TGTGCCAGTAGTAGCACAGGGGTAAGCAATCAGCCCCAGCATTTT. It specifies CASSSTGVSNQPQHF.

The V gene is TRBV13, the J gene TRBJ1-3; TRBD1 agrees at 7 bases. After removal of 3 bases from V and 0 bases from J, the junction contained 2 bases not matched to a gene. Germline CDR1 is PRHDT and CDR2 is FYEKMQ (reference sequence). The CDR3 runs to 15 residues. This CDR3 reads CASSLGQTSGNTIYF. In nucleotides, the CDR3 is TGTGCCAGCAGCTTGGGACAGACCTCTGGAAACACCATATATTTT.

V usage is TRBV27 and J usage is TRBJ2-1; D is perhaps TRBD2 (6 bases). CDR1 MNHEY and CDR2 SMNVEV come from the germline V gene (reference sequence). The V end was cut by 3 bases, the J end by 5 bases, with 8 bases between. The CDR3 is made up of 13 amino acids. Here the CDR3 reads CASSFRGNNEQFF. CDR3 nucleotide sequence: TGTGCCAGCAGTTTCCGGGGGAACAATGAGCAGTTCTTC.

This chain links TRBV7-9 with TRBJ2-3; a possible D gene is TRBD2 (6 bases). From germline, CDR1 is SEHNR and CDR2 FQNEAQ (reference sequence). The CDR3 loop spans 15 amino acids. Trimming shortened V by 0 bases and J by 4 bases, and 11 bases separated the two germline ends. The CDR3 bases are TGTGCCAGCAGCTTAGCCCCGGGGGTCGCAGATACGCAGTATTTT. It specifies CASSLAPGVADTQYF.

The chain has TRBV11-2 and TRBJ2-7; 8 bases fit TRBD1. V lost 4 bases to trimming and J lost 6 bases; unmatched junction nucleotides: 17. Looked up from germline, CDR1 is SGHAT and CDR2 is FQNNGV. CDR3 size: 17 residues. CDR3 in DNA: TGTGCCAGCAGCTCCCCCCCCGGTTGGGACAGGTATTGCGAGCAGTACTTC. Protein sequence: CASSSPPGWDRYCEQYF.

The V and J genes are TRBV27 and TRBJ2-5; 7 bases are a match to TRBD1. The germline V gene encodes CDR1 MNHEY and CDR2 SMNVEV (reference sequence). V lost 6 bases to trimming and J lost 3 bases; unmatched junction nucleotides: 7. This CDR3 is built from 14 residues. The CDR3 coding sequence is TGTGCCAGCAGCCGACCCGGGACAGAAGAGACCCAGTACTTC. Translated: CASSRPGTEETQYF.

This chain joins TRBV7-8 and TRBJ2-1; TRBD2 matches at 10 bases. In germline, CDR1 is SGHVS, CDR2 FQNEAQ. The CDR3 sequence is 16 residues long. V dropped 5 bases and J dropped 10; count of bases not matched to a gene: 14. The CDR3 spells CASSPQPGLAAGEQFF. CDR3 coding DNA: TGTGCCAGCAGCCCACAACCTGGACTAGCGGCTGGAGAGCAGTTCTTC.

This clone was picked up one time. V and J are TRBV7-8 and TRBJ2-7; possibly TRBD1 for D (6 bases). Per germline, CDR1 SGHVS and CDR2 FQNEAQ. This CDR3 has 13 residues. Trimming cost V 4 bases and J 1 base, with 8 bases left between them. Written as DNA, the CDR3 is TGTGCCAGCAGCTACAGGGTTTCCTACGAGCAGTACTTC. This sequence encodes CASSYRVSYEQYF. The entire variable domain, with the rest obtained from reference TRBV7-8 and TRBJ2-7, is as follows: GAGVSQSPRYKVAKRGQDVALRCDPISGHVSLFWYQQALGQGPEFLTYFQNEAQLDKSGLPSDRFFAERPEGSVSTLKIQRTQQEDSAVYLCASSYRVSYEQYFGPGTRLTVT.

This clone was seen only once. V gene TRBV11-2 combines with J gene TRBJ2-7; TRBD2 matches 10 bases. The germline gives CDR1 SGHAT, CDR2 FQNNGV. After removal of 7 bases from V and 6 bases from J, the junction contained 12 bases not matched to a gene. The CDR3 runs to 15 residues. The CDR3 nucleotides are TGTGCCAGCAACCGTGGGGCTAGCGGGAGTTCCGAGCAGTACTTC. Protein product: CASNRGASGSSEQYF.

The rearrangement joins TRBV19 to TRBJ2-4; 7 nucleotides align to TRBD2. V shed 0 bases and J 11 bases; nucleotides not matched to a gene: 10. Germline V gives CDR1 LNHDA, CDR2 SQIVND (reference sequence). The CDR3 loop spans 15 amino acids. CDR3 coding DNA: TGTGCCAGTAGTATAGATATCCTAGCGGTGGGACTTCAGTACTTC. Translated, it gives CASSIDILAVGLQYF. The variable domain in full, completed from reference TRBV19 and TRBJ2-4, reads DGGITQSPKYLFRKEGQNVTLSCEQNLNHDAMYWYRQDPGQGLRLIYYSQIVNDFQKGDIAEGYSVSREKKESFPLTVTSAQKNPTAFYLCASSIDILAVGLQYFGAGTRLSVL.

This clone was seen once. V usage is TRBV7-8 and J usage is TRBJ2-7, with 12 positions matching TRBD2. Germline V gives CDR1 SGHVS, CDR2 FQNEAQ. The CDR3 has 14 amino acids. J gave up 3 bases and V 5 bases, and 2 bases lay outside the gene matches. CDR3 region: CASSVTSGSYEQYF. CDR3 DNA: TGTGCCAGCAGCGTGACTAGCGGGAGCTACGAGCAGTACTTC.

The genes are TRBV29-1 and TRBJ1-2; 7 bases agree with TRBD1. This CDR3 comprises 14 residues. The V gene end was trimmed by 6 bases and the J gene end by 0 bases; junction bases not matched to a gene: 7. The germline CDR1 and CDR2 sequences are SQVTM and ANQGSEA. The CDR3, as DNA: TGCAGCGTGGAAACAGGGGTAGCTAACTATGGCTACACCTTC. It encodes CSVETGVANYGYTF.